This T cell receptor beta chain was sequenced during a study of T cells in Graves' hyperthyroidism and ophthalmopathy (dated by TCRdb to the late 2010s). A note on the overall study: Peripheral blood samples were taken at the time of initial diagnosis, prior to any treatment. The 95 to 100 discovery patients were divided at random into training and test sets in a 7:3 ratio. TCR Vbeta CDR3 sequencing of some 140 peripheral blood samples (fewer than 45 ophthalmopathy, 70 to 85 hyperthyroidism and around 17 progressor patients) is reported in the paper. After blood sampling, hyperthyroidism patients were treated with methimazole at a starting dose of 30 mg daily, and ophthalmopathy patients were treated with high-dose intravenous methylprednisolone. A discovery cohort of about 96 patients, roughly 45 with Graves' ophthalmopathy and approximately 60 with stable Graves' hyperthyroidism, was used to find distinguishing TCR V-J signatures. In more than five Graves' hyperthyroidism patients, the study also compared T-cell repertoires from thyroid tissue with T-cell repertoires from blood. An independent validation cohort of 18 to 20 hyperthyroidism patients and 17 patients who later progressed to ophthalmopathy tested prospective prediction of ophthalmopathy. On the study overall, not on this receptor specifically: A 13 V-J signature model separated ophthalmopathy from stable hyperthyroidism, with approximately 87% sensitivity and 81.08% specificity in cross-validation and 80%/75% in testing. Most expanded thyroid clonotypes (frequency above 0.001) were also found in blood, which suggests that blood repertoires may mirror thyroid immune responses. Sample size was not statistically predetermined, and investigators were not blinded to group allocation. In validation, progression to ophthalmopathy was predicted by the model with about 70% sensitivity and 72.22% specificity, a median of approximately 6.5 months before onset.

The cysteine opens and the phenylalanine closes a CDR3 of 15 amino acids. The retained sequence is limited to the CDR3, 45 bases, with the frame set at the first base. Cut back by 3 bases and 1 base, the V and J ends lie 16 bases apart. CDR1 DFQATT and CDR2 SNEGSKA were looked up in the germline V gene (reference sequence). Stable Graves' hyperthyroidism was defined as no progression to ophthalmopathy during 18 months of follow-up. Hyperthyroidism patients were newly diagnosed, had a disease duration of under 2 months, and were aged 18 to 65 years. The study excluded patients with uncontrolled infections, other autoimmune diseases, pregnancy or lactation. Clinical symptoms, serum thyroxine and TRAb, thyroid ultrasound, and orbital computed tomography formed the basis for the diagnoses. PBMCs were separated from around 9.1 ml of fresh peripheral blood using Ficoll-Paque density gradient centrifugation. Total RNA was extracted with Trizol reagent, and quality was checked on an Agilent 2100 Bioanalyzer.

This clonotype has only one observation. What antigen it recognizes has not been identified. No base quality values were provided; no much bigger clone lies one nucleotide off. A lone read gives weak evidence. Amplification of TCR beta CDR3 regions was carried out from RNA transcripts. For the first round of RT-PCR on the TCR CDR3, the HTBI primer set was used together with the Qiagen OneStep RT-PCR kit. Libraries were constructed in a second round of multiplex PCR, after which size selection and purification were carried out. Libraries were sequenced paired-end with 100 bp reads on an Illumina HiSeq2000. In the paper's pipeline: SOAPnuke was used to process the raw data, removing reads that contained adapters or uncalled bases, had a mean Phred below 15, or lacked an exact match to the constant primer or identifier. COPE v1.2.5 was used to merge the high-quality paired reads, and each unique nucleotide sequence was defined as a clonotype. Clonotypes were aligned to IMGT TRBV, TRBD and TRBJ reference segments using MiTCR v1.1. The analysis included only V-J combinations with a frequency above 0.0001, which together covered 99.2% of the repertoires. The TCS score was defined as F50 (clonal expansion) divided by E x V (chaos), with BLOSUM62-based TCRdist calculated between CDR3 peptides within each V-J. Welch's t-statistics and random forest reduced 500 to 650 V-J features to roughly 13, which were used in a naive Bayes classifier (R e1071). The public reads were run again by TCRdb, first through fastp at Q25 and then through MiXCR, and only productive beta chains were kept. Every CDR3 protein is listed once, alongside the most common genes and DNA of its rows. These V and J calls derive from TCRdb rather than the authors' analysis. In all, the sample holds under 400,000 distinct CDR3 sequences, and under 15% of those were seen once. The top ten clonotypes cover 9.2% of the sample.

This chain joins TRBV20-1 to TRBJ2-7; D gene: possibly TRBD1, on 6 matching bases. The sample was blood. The clonotype originates from a woman between 18 and 29 years old with Graves' hyperthyroidism. This receptor has the CDR3 CSASPWTVPSYEQYF. The sequenced DNA: TGCAGTGCTAGCCCATGGACAGTCCCGTCCTACGAGCAGTACTTC.